This T cell receptor beta chain is from a study of blood T cell repertoires in COVID-19. This clone was detected only once. CDR1 is LNHDA, CDR2 SQIVND, per germline (reference sequence). The V and J ends lost 1 base and 1 base respectively, with 10 bases between them. The CDR3 runs to 15 residues. Measured with immunoSEQ multiplex PCR; TCRdb has only the in-frame clones, and not every one. The profile shows some 48,000 clones, 90% of them singletons. The material sequenced was peripheral blood. The receptor comes from a man between 65 and 85 years old with acute or convalescent COVID-19. This chain uses TRBV19 with TRBJ1-1; no clear D gene. CDR3 sequence: CASSIGSNQNTEAFF. CDR3 coding DNA: TGTGCCAGTAGTATAGGGAGTAACCAGAACACTGAAGCTTTCTTT. The full variable domain, in which reference TRBV19 and TRBJ1-1 provide the parts outside the CDR3, is DGGITQSPKYLFRKEGQNVTLSCEQNLNHDAMYWYRQDPGQGLRLIYYSQIVNDFQKGDIAEGYSVSREKKESFPLTVTSAQKNPTAFYLCASSIGSNQNTEAFFGQGTRLTVV.